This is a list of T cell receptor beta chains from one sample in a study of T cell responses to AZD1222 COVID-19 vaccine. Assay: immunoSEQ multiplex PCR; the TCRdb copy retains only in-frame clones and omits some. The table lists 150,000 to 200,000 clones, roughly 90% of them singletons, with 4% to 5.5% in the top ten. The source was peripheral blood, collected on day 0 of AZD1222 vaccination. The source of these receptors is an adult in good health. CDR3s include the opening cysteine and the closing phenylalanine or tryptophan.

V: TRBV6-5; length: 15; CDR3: CASTHEGSVNYGYTF
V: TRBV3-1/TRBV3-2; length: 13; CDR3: CASSPTLKETQYF
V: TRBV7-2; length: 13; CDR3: CASSKALGFEQFF
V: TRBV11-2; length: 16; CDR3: CASSPRTSGGYNEQFF
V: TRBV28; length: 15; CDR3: CASSVPGMGNTEAFF
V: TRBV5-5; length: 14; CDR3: CASSLTGMNTEAFF
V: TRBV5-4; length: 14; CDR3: CASSPSGRIGELFF
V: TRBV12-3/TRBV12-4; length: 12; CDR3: CASTGQNQPQHF
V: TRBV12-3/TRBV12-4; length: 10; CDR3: CASGSGEQYF
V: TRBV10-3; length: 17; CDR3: CAISGTKGRESTDTQYF
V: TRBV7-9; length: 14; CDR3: CASSLGTVNEKLFF
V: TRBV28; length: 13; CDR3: CASSFGENTEAFF
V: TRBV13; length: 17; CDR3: CASSSRRLAVNTGELFF
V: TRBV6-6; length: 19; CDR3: CASSQRTGGEPLAKNIQYF
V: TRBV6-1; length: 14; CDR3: CASSERGRNTEAFF
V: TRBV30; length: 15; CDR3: CAWSGGRFTNEKLFF
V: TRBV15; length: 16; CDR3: CATSRDKEGRPPEAFF
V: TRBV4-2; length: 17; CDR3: CASSQGKGQGKFQPQHF
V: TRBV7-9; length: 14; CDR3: CASSPLAPYNEQFF
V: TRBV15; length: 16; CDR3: CATSAALLQGPGKLFF
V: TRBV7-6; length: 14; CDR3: CASSLDPGGNTIYF
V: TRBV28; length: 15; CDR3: CASSLWGGQDTEAFF
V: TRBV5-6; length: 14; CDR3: CASSWGTRDTEAFF
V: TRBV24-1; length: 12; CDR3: CATSDGAAGAFF
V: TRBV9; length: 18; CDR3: CASSAPYPRLAGSGELFF
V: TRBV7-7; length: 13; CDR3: CASSLVEADTQYF
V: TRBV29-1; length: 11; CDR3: CSTGSTDTQYF
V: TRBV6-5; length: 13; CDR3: CASLNAGVQPQHF
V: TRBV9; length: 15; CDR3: CASSASQAFTDTQYF
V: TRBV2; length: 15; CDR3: CASSEKRDRDGGYTF
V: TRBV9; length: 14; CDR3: CASSLGVSPDTQYF
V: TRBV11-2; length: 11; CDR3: CASSFSYEQYF
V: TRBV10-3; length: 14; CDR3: CAISEFQKNTEAFF
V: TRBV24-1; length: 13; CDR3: CATSDFRGGGYTF
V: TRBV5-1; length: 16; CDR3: CASTLTSGVTYNEQFF
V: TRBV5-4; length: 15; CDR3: CASSPEGSGGNEQYF
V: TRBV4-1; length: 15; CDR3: CASYAPGTGGTEAFF
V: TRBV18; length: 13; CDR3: CASSEARAREQYF
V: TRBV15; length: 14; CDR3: CATSIPGLNTEAFF
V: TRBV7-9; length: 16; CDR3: CASSPWVGLASDEQFF
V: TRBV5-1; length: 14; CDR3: CASSTGVAKNIQYF
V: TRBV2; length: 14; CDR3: CASTPTGPNQPQHF
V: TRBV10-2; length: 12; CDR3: CASSERYIEQFF
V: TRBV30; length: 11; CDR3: CAGGQYNEQFF
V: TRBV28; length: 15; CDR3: CASSSPTRRSTEAFF
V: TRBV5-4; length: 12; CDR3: CASSFPYNEQFF
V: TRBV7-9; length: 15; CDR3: CASSNRTGGVTEAFF